This T cell receptor (beta chain) came from a study of vaccination effects on CD4 cells after COVID-19. The method was immunoSEQ multiplex PCR; TCRdb's version includes in-frame clones alone and lacks a portion of them. The sample shows 68,000 or so clones, about four fifths of them seen only once. ViraFEST expansion of antigen-specific CD4+ T cells with viral peptide pools preceded sequencing. Subsequent to a culture period of roughly 11 days, CD4+ T cells were isolated. Neither prior SARS-CoV-2 infection nor positive nucleocapsid antibodies were present in the vaccine recipients. IL-2 medium supplanted half the medium on days 3 and 7. In this sample, this clone turned up once. Its target is unknown. The CDR3 is made up of 13 amino acids. The germline V and J ends were trimmed by 6 bases and 6 bases, with 13 bases remaining between them. Germline V lookup: CDR1 SGHRS, CDR2 YFSETQ.

The clonotype comes from a human donor who received a COVID-19 vaccine. This specimen was CD4+ T cells from PBMCs cultured with SARS-CoV-2 spike peptides, taken before COVID-19 vaccination. This chain joins TRBV5-1 and TRBJ2-1; TRBD1 is a possible D gene (5 bases). In nucleotides, the CDR3 is TGCGCCAGCAAACCGGACAACTTCAATGAGCAGTTCTTC. Translating it yields CASKPDNFNEQFF.